This T cell receptor (beta chain) was observed in a study of T cells in Graves' hyperthyroidism and ophthalmopathy. This clonotype showed up just once. Amplified regions were TCR beta CDR3 sequences from RNA transcripts. First-round RT-PCR targeting the TCR CDR3 was performed with the HTBI primer set. MiXCR, applied by TCRdb to the multiplex PCR reads, yields one record per CDR3 protein. The sample shows under 300,000 distinct CDR3 sequences, less than 30% of them seen only once. The J segment lost 5 bases and the V segment lost 5 bases, leaving 5 bases of the junction unmatched. The CDR3 extends over 17 amino acids.

The V gene is TRBV12-3 or TRBV12-4, the J gene TRBJ2-2; TRBD2 matches 16 bases. Sample: blood. The TCR sequence derives from a man in his forties or fifties with Graves' hyperthyroidism that later progressed to Graves' ophthalmopathy. The CDR3 sequence is CASSQGLAGGRTGELFF. DNA for the CDR3: TGTGCCAGCAGTCAGGGACTAGCGGGAGGGCGGACCGGGGAGCTGTTTTTT.